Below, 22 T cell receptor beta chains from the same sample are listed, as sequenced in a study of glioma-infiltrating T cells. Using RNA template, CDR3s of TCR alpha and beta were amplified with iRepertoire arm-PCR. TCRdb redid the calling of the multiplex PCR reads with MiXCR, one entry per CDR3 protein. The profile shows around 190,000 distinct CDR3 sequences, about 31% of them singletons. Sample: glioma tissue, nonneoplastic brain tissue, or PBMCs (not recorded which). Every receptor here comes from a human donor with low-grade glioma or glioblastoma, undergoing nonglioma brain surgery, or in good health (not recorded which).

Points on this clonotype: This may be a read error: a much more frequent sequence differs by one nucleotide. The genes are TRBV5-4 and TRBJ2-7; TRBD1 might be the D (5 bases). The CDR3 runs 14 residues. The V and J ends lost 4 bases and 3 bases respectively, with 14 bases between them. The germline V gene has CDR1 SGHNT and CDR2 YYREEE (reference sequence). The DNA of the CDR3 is TGTGCCAGCAGCGCCGACATGGGGCTCTACGAGCAGTACTTC. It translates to CASSADMGLYEQYF.

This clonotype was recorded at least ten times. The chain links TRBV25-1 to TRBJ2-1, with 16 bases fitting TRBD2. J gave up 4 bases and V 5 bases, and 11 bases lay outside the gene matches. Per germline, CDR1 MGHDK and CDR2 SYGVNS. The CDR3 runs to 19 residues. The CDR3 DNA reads TGTGCCAGCAGTAAGACAGGGACTAGCGGGAGGGCCAAGTACAATGAGCAGTTCTTC. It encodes CASSKTGTSGRAKYNEQFF.

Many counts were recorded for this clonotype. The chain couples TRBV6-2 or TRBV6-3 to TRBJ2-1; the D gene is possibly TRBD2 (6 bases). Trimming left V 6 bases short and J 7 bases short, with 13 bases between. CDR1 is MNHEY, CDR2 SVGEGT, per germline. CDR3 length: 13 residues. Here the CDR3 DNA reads TGTGCCAGCAGCCCCGGGAGCGGGAATGAGCAGTTCTTC. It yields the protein CASSPGSGNEQFF.

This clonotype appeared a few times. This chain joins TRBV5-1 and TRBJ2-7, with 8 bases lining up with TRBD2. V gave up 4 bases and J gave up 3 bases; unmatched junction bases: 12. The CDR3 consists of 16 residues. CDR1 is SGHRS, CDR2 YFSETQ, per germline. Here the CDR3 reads CASSITVLSGGYEQYF. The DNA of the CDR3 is TGCGCCAGCAGCATAACCGTACTAAGCGGGGGCTACGAGCAGTACTTC. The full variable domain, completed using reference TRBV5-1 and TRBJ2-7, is KAGVTQTPRYLIKTRGQQVTLSCSPISGHRSVSWYQQTPGQGLQFLFEYFSETQRNKGNFPGRFSGRQFSNSRSEMNVSTLELGDSALYLCASSITVLSGGYEQYFGPGTRLTVT.

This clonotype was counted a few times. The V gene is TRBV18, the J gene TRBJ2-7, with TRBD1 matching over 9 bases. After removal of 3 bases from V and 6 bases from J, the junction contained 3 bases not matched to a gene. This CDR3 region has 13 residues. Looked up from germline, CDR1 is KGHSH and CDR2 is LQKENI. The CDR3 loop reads CASSPLDRGEQYF. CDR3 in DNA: TGTGCCAGCTCACCCCTGGACAGGGGCGAGCAGTACTTC.

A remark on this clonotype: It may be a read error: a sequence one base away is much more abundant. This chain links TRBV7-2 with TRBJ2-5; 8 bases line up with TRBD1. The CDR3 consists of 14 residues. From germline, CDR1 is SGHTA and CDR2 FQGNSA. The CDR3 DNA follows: TGTGCCAGCAGCTTTCAGGGGGCCCAAGAGAACCAGTACTTC. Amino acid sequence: CASSFQGAQENQYF.

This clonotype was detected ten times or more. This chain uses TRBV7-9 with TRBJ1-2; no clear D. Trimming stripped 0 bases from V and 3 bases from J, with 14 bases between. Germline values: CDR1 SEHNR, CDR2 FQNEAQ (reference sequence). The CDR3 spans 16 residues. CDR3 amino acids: CASSLATARTDYGYTF. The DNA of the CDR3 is TGTGCCAGCAGCTTAGCGACTGCTCGAACGGACTATGGCTACACCTTC.

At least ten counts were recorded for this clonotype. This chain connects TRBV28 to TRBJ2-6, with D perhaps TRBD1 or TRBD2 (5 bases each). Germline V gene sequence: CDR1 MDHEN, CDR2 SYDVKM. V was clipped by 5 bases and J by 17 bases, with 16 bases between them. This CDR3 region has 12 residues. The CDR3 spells CASSAQPGPLTF. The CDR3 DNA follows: TGTGCCAGCAGTGCTCAGCCGGGGCCTTTGACTTTC.

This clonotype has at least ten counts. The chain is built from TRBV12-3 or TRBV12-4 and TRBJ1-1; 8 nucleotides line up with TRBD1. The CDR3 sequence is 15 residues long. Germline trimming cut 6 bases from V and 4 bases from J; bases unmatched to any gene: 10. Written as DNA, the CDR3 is TGTGCCAGCAGCCACTACCGACAGGGGACCACTGAAGCTTTCTTT. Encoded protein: CASSHYRQGTTEAFF.

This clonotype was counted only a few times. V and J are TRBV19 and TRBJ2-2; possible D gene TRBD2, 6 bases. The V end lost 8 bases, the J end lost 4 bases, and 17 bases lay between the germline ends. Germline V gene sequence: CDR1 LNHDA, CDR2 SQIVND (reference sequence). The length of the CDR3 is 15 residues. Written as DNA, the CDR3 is TGTGCCAGTGCTACACCGGGACTCAGCACCGGGGAGCTGTTTTTT. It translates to CASATPGLSTGELFF.

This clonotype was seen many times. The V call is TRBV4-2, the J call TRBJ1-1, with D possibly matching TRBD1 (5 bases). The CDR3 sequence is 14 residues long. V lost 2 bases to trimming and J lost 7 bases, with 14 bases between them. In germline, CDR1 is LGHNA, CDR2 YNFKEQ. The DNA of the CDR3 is TGTGCCAGCAGCCAACGACAGCGAACTAATGAAGCTTTCTTT. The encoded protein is CASSQRQRTNEAFF.

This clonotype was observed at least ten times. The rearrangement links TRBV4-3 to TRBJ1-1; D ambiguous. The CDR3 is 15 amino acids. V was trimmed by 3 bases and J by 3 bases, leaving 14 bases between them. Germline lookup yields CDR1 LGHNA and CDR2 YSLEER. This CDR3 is CASSHGRELDTEAFF. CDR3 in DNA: TGCGCCAGCAGCCATGGTCGGGAATTGGACACTGAAGCTTTCTTT.

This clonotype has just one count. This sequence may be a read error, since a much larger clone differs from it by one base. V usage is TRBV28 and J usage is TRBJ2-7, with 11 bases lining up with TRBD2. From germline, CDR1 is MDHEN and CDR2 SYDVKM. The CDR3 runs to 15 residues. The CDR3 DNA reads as TGTGCCAGCACTGACGGGACTAGCGGTTTGTACGGGCAGTACTTC. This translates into CASTDGTSGLYGQYF. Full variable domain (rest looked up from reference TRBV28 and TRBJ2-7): DVKVTQSSRYLVKRTGEKVFLECVQDMDHENMFWYRQDPGLGLRLIYFSYDVKMKEKGDIPEGYSVSREKKERFSLILESASTNQTSMYLCASTDGTSGLYGQYFGPGTRLTVT.

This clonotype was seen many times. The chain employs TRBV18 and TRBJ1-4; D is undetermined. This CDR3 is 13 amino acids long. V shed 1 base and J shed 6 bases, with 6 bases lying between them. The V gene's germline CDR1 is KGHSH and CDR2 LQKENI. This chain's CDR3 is CASSPRTDEKLFF. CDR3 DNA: TGTGCCAGCTCACCACGAACCGATGAAAAACTGTTTTTT.

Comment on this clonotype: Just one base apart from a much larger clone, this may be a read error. The CDR3: CASSRVGELGEQYF. CDR3 bases: TGTGCCAGCTCACGAGTGGGAGAACTGGGCGAGCAGTACTTC. V usage is TRBV18 and J usage is TRBJ2-7; weak D call: TRBD2 (5 bases). This CDR3 region has 14 residues. Per the germline V gene, CDR1 is KGHSH and CDR2 is LQKENI. The V and J ends lost 4 bases and 6 bases respectively, with 16 bases between them.

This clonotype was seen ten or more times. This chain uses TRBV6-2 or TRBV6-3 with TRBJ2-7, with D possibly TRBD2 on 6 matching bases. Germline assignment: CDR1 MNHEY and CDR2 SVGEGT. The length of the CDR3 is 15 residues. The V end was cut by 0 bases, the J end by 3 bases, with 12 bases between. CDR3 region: CASSYSSGVSYEQYF. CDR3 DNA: TGTGCCAGCAGTTACTCTTCGGGAGTAAGCTACGAGCAGTACTTC.

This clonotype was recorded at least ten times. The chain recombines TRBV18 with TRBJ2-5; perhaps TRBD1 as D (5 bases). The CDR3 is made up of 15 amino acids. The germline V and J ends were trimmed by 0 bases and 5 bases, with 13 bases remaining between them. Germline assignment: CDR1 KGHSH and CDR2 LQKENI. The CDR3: CASSPPSRDGETQYF. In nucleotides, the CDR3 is TGTGCCAGCTCACCACCAAGCAGGGATGGGGAGACCCAGTACTTC. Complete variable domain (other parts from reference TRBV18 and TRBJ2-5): NAGVMQNPRHLVRRRGQEARLRCSPMKGHSHVYWYRQLPEEGLKFMVYLQKENIIDESGMPKERFSAEFPKEGPSILRIQQVVRGDSAAYFCASSPPSRDGETQYFGPGTRLLVL.

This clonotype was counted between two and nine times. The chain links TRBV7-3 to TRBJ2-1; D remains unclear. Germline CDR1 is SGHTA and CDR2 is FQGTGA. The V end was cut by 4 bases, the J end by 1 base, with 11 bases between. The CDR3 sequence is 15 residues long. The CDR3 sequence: CASSSSGVSYNEQFF. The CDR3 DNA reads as TGTGCCAGCAGCTCCTCTGGGGTATCCTACAATGAGCAGTTCTTC. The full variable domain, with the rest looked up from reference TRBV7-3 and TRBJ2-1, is GAGVSQTPSNKVTEKGKYVELRCDPISGHTALYWYRQSLGQGPEFLIYFQGTGAADDSGLPNDRFFAVRPEGSVSTLKIQRTERGDSAVYLCASSSSGVSYNEQFFGPGTRLTVL.

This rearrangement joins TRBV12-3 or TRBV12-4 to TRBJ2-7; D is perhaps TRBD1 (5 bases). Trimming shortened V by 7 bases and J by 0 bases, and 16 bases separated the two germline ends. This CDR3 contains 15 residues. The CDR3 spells CASTRVGASSYEQYF. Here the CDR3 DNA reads TGTGCCAGCACCCGAGTAGGGGCAAGCTCCTACGAGCAGTACTTC.

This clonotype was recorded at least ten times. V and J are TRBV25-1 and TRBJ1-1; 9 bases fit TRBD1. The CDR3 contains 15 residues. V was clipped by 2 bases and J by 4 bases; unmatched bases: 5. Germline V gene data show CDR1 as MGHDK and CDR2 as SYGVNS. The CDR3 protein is CASSETGTGSTEAFF. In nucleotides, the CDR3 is TGTGCCAGCAGTGAAACCGGGACAGGGTCCACTGAAGCTTTCTTT.

CDR3 bases: TGTGCCAGCAGTGAAAATCCCGGGACAGCTTCCAATCAGCCCCAGCATTTT. Its protein product is CASSENPGTASNQPQHF. The J gene is TRBJ1-5, the V gene TRBV6-1, with TRBD1 matching 7 bases. V dropped 2 bases and J dropped 3; count of bases not matched to a gene: 10. The CDR3 consists of 17 residues. Germline V gene data show CDR1 as MNHNS and CDR2 as SASEGT.

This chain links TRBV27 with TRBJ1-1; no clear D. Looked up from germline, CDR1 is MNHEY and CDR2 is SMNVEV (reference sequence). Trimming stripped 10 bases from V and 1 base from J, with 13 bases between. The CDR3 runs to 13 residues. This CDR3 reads CANSRPQNTEAFF. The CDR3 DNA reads TGTGCCAACAGCCGACCGCAGAACACTGAAGCTTTCTTT.